These T cell receptor beta chains were read from a single sample in a study of blood T cell repertoires in COVID-19. The repertoire was sequenced with immunoSEQ multiplex PCR; TCRdb's copy has only in-frame clones and lacks some. The sample includes approximately 350,000 clones, about 90% of them seen just once. Sequencing was carried out using PBMCs or T cells enriched from blood (not recorded which). The receptors were sampled from a woman under 40 who had recovered from COVID-19. Both conserved end residues are trimmed from each CDR3. A D gene is named only where the DNA matches it firmly. Some rows have no size entry. The others give once, few or many, or a class for an expanded clone.

d_call	clone_size	v_call	j_call	cdr3_aa
.	.	TRBV6-1	TRBJ2-7	ASSEVSTIDYGQY
TRBD1	.	TRBV2	TRBJ2-7	ASSEAPGQGAMHEQY
.	.	TRBV4-1	TRBJ1-1	ASSLRGGEGTEAF
TRBD2	.	TRBV7-2	TRBJ2-7	ASSLAPIAGYEQY
.	.	TRBV2	TRBJ1-1	ASSPQGSNTEAF
.	.	TRBV2	TRBJ1-3	ASTRLGAGNTIY
.	.	TRBV5-4	TRBJ1-1	ASSLTRDTEAF
.	few	TRBV5-4	TRBJ1-5	ASSLGAPDSNQPQH
.	.	TRBV6-5	TRBJ1-4	ASSITGLDEKLF
.	.	TRBV7-8	TRBJ1-1	ASSPREGGEAF
TRBD2	.	TRBV5-1	TRBJ2-1	ASSLGGGQYNEQF
.	.	TRBV2	TRBJ1-2	ASSEPNSLYGYT